Listed below are T cell receptor beta chains from one sample, sequenced in a study of a mutant IDH1 vaccine in newly diagnosed glioma. Only in-frame clones appear in the TCRdb table, and some are missing; sequencing was by immunoSEQ multiplex PCR. The profile shows about 21,000 clones, 70% to 90% of them singletons. Sequenced here: PBMCs, sampled from a glioma patient treated with radiotherapy, temozolomide or both. These receptors all come from a man aged 35 to 55 with glioma. Each CDR3 is given with its conserved first and last residue. D genes are given only for firm matches. Only some rows state a clone size, as once, few, many or a class for expanded clones.

D	size	V	J	DNA	CDR3
TRBD1	.	TRBV4-3	TRBJ2-2	TGCGCCAGCAGCCAAGAAACAGGGGCCGGGGAGCTGTTTTTT	CASSQETGAGELFF
TRBD2	.	TRBV6-1	TRBJ2-5	TGTGCCAGCAGTGATGGGCTAGCGGGGGGTCGAGAGACCCAGTACTTC	CASSDGLAGGRETQYF
.	.	TRBV4-1	TRBJ1-4	TGCGCCAGCAGCCAATTGAACGAAAAACTGTTTTTT	CASSQLNEKLFF
.	.	TRBV19	TRBJ1-2	TGTGCCAGTAGTATCCCTGGCAGGAACTTATATGGCTACACCTTC	CASSIPGRNLYGYTF
.	.	TRBV6-1	TRBJ1-1	TGTGCCAGCAGTGAGAGGGCAGCCCTTGAAGCTTTCTTT	CASSERAALEAFF
TRBD1	.	TRBV30	TRBJ2-1	TGTGCCTGGAGCCGGGACAGGGGGGCTGATGAGCAGTTCTTC	CAWSRDRGADEQFF
.	.	TRBV4-1	TRBJ2-1	TGCGCCAGCAGCCAAGAACCGGGGAACCGTTACAATGAGCAGTTCTTC	CASSQEPGNRYNEQFF
.	.	TRBV2	TRBJ2-3	TGTGCCAGCAGTGAAGACCGCAGTGCCGGCACAGATACGCAGTATTTT	CASSEDRSAGTDTQYF
.	.	TRBV7-2	TRBJ1-5	TGTGCCAGCAGCCACTCCCATAGCCCGAATCAGCCCCAGCATTTT	CASSHSHSPNQPQHF
TRBD1	.	TRBV4-2	TRBJ2-2	TGTGCCAGCAGCCAGGTTCTGCAGGGGGCGACCGGGGAGCTGTTTTTT	CASSQVLQGATGELFF
.	.	TRBV7-9	TRBJ1-4	TGTGCCAGCAGCCAAGTGTTGACCTCTTGGGAAAAACTGTTTTTT	CASSQVLTSWEKLFF
.	.	TRBV11-3	TRBJ2-2	TGTGCCAGCAGCTCGGACAACTACCCCGGGGAGCTGTTTTTT	CASSSDNYPGELFF
TRBD1	.	TRBV4-2	TRBJ1-1	TGTGCCAGCAGCCCCTTAGGACAGGGTATCGGGAACACTGAAGCTTTCTTT	CASSPLGQGIGNTEAFF
.	.	TRBV20-1	TRBJ1-1	TGCAGTGAAAGCGGTAACACTGAAGCTTTCTTT	CSESGNTEAFF
.	.	TRBV6-4	TRBJ2-2	TGTGCCAGCAGTGATAAGGGGAACACCGGGGAGCTGTTTTTT	CASSDKGNTGELFF
.	.	TRBV15	TRBJ2-6	TGTGCCACCAGCAGAGAAACGGCTGGGGCCAACGTCCTGACTTTC	CATSRETAGANVLTF
.	.	TRBV19	TRBJ2-3	TGTGCCAGTAGTGGGCTTGGCACAGATACGCAGTATTTT	CASSGLGTDTQYF
TRBD2	.	TRBV19	TRBJ2-2	TGTGCCAGTAGTTATGCGGGGGGAAGCGGGGAGCTGTTTTTT	CASSYAGGSGELFF
TRBD1	.	TRBV14	TRBJ1-1	TGTGCCAGCAGCCAATGGGGAGGGGGCGAAACTGAAGCTTTCTTT	CASSQWGGGETEAFF
.	.	TRBV28	TRBJ2-3	TGTGCCAGCAGTTTCCTCCTTCCTCCGGGACTGGGCACAGATACGCAGTATTTT	CASSFLLPPGLGTDTQYF
.	.	TRBV30	TRBJ2-5	TGTGCCTGGAGGGACCCCGCGGGAAGGGGAGAGACCCAGTACTTC	CAWRDPAGRGETQYF
.	.	TRBV7-9	TRBJ2-4	TGTGCCAGCAGCCCCCAAGCCAAAAACATTCAGTACTTC	CASSPQAKNIQYF
.	.	TRBV5-4	TRBJ2-2	TGTGCCAGCAGCCGTCGTGGACAGCAAAACACCGGGGAGCTGTTTTTT	CASSRRGQQNTGELFF
.	.	TRBV7-2	TRBJ1-1	TGTGCCAGCAGCCCTCTGAGAGGAGGCACTGAAGCTTTCTTT	CASSPLRGGTEAFF
.	.	TRBV4-1	TRBJ1-3	TGCGCCAGCAGCCTTCTCCTACTAGGAAACACCATATATTTT	CASSLLLLGNTIYF
TRBD1	once	TRBV5-1	TRBJ1-2	TGCGCCAGCAGCTTGGGGACCGGGACAGGGGAACGGGGCTACACCTTC	CASSLGTGTGERGYTF
.	.	TRBV2	TRBJ2-1	TGTGCCAGCAGTGAACGGGGCTTCTACTACAATGAGCAGTTCTTC	CASSERGFYYNEQFF
.	.	TRBV5-1	TRBJ2-5	TGCGCCAGCAGCTTGATTTTCAGTGAGACCCAGTACTTC	CASSLIFSETQYF
.	.	TRBV30	TRBJ1-6	TGTGCCTGGAGTAGGACCCTCCCCGGTTCACCCCTCCACTTT	CAWSRTLPGSPLHF
.	few	TRBV2	TRBJ1-4	TGTGCCAGCAGTCCGCTCTGGTCAGGAAACGAAAAACTGTTTTTT	CASSPLWSGNEKLFF
TRBD1	once	TRBV4-2	TRBJ1-4	TGTGCCAGCAGCCCCCGGGACAGGGGGGTGACTAATGAAAAACTGTTTTTT	CASSPRDRGVTNEKLFF
.	.	TRBV5-1	TRBJ1-6	TGCGCCAGCAGCCCCGAGGGTGGATCACCCCTCCACTTT	CASSPEGGSPLHF
.	.	TRBV19	TRBJ2-7	TGTGCCAGTAGTATGAGTAATGCCTACGAGCAGTACTTC	CASSMSNAYEQYF
.	few	TRBV5-4	TRBJ1-2	TGTGCCAGCAGCCTGGGGGCGGGCGGCTATGGCTACACCTTC	CASSLGAGGYGYTF
TRBD1	.	TRBV10-3	TRBJ2-7	TGTGCCATCAGTGAGTTCCAGGGGGTATCCTACGAGCAGTACTTC	CAISEFQGVSYEQYF
TRBD2	once	TRBV6-5	TRBJ2-7	TGTGCCAGCAGTTACAACGGCGGGGGGGCATACGAGCAGTACTTC	CASSYNGGGAYEQYF
.	.	TRBV6-6	TRBJ1-5	TGTGCCAGCAGTTACAGTGACGGCGATCAGCCCCAGCATTTT	CASSYSDGDQPQHF
.	large	TRBV7-9	TRBJ1-6	TGTGCCAGCAGCTTAAAAGGGGGACGATCCTATAATTCACCCCTCCACTTT	CASSLKGGRSYNSPLHF
.	.	TRBV21-1	TRBJ1-1	TGTGCCAGCAGCACCTCGCCCCGGATGAGAGCTTTCTTT	CASSTSPRMRAFF
TRBD2	.	TRBV7-8	TRBJ2-2	TGTGCCAGCAGCAAACTAGCGGGAGGTTTCGGGGAGCTGTTTTTT	CASSKLAGGFGELFF
.	.	TRBV10-3	TRBJ1-4	TGTGCCATCAGTGCCAGGGCCGCGGGAGAAAAACTGTTTTTT	CAISARAAGEKLFF
.	.	TRBV19	TRBJ1-5	TGTGCCAGTAGTGCCCGACAGGAACTTCAACAGCCCCAGCATTTT	CASSARQELQQPQHF
TRBD2	.	TRBV27	TRBJ2-3	TGTGCCAGCAGTTCCCGACTAGCGGGATTTGCAGATACGCAGTATTTT	CASSSRLAGFADTQYF
.	few	TRBV2	TRBJ1-4	TGTGCCAGCAGTGAAGAGGGGCGGGAAAAACTGTTTTTT	CASSEEGREKLFF
.	.	TRBV7-9	TRBJ1-4	TGTGCCAGCAGCTTTGGCCGCGCTTGGGAACTGTTTTTT	CASSFGRAWELFF
.	.	TRBV19	TRBJ1-5	TGTGCCAGTAGTATTGGAGGGAAGAGTGCGCCCCAGCATTTT	CASSIGGKSAPQHF
TRBD1	.	TRBV4-2	TRBJ2-7	TGTGCCAGCAGCCAAGAACAGGGGAGCTCCTACGAGCAGTACTTC	CASSQEQGSSYEQYF
TRBD2	.	TRBV4-1	TRBJ2-3	TGCGCCAGCAGCTACAGCGGGGGTAGCACAGATACGCAGTATTTT	CASSYSGGSTDTQYF
.	few	TRBV29-1	TRBJ1-2	TGCAGCGTTACGAGAGAAGTCTCTACTAACTATGGCTACACCTTC	CSVTREVSTNYGYTF
TRBD2	once	TRBV13	TRBJ2-5	TGTGCCAGCAGCTTGGGACTAGCGGGAGCTGGGCAAGAGACCCAGTACTTC	CASSLGLAGAGQETQYF
.	.	TRBV7-2	TRBJ1-1	TGTGCCAGCAGCGTAGTGATGAACACTGAAGCTTTCTTT	CASSVVMNTEAFF
.	.	TRBV1	TRBJ1-1	TGCGCCAGCAGCCAACCCCTTTCCCGAAGGGATGAAGCTTTCTTT	CASSQPLSRRDEAFF
TRBD1	few	TRBV10-3	TRBJ1-5	TGTGCCATCAGTGCGACAGGGGTGGGCAATCAGCCCCAGCATTTT	CAISATGVGNQPQHF
TRBD1	.	TRBV7-2	TRBJ2-5	TGTGCCAGCACCAACCACCCAGGACAGGGGGCTCGGGAGACCCAGTACTTC	CASTNHPGQGARETQYF
.	.	TRBV19	TRBJ2-2	TGTGCCAGTAGTGAGCGGACGAACACCGGGGAGCTGTTTTTT	CASSERTNTGELFF
.	.	TRBV5-1	TRBJ1-4	TGCGCCAGCAGCTTGGACGTTGATGAAAAACTGTTTTTT	CASSLDVDEKLFF
.	.	TRBV29-1	TRBJ2-1	TGCAGCGAGCGCTCTTACAATGAGCAGTTCTTC	CSERSYNEQFF